This T cell receptor beta chain stems from a study of T-cell reconstitution after alpha-beta-depleted transplantation in children. This clonotype turned up a few times. As yet, its antigen is unknown. Study-level results: Reported findings indicate that, about two months after transplant, alpha-beta T cells came from several hundred expanded clones, which were derived from non-depleted graft cells.

Unique molecular identifiers were incorporated during preparation of the TCRbeta library. TCRdb re-called the PCR reads with MiXCR, one entry per CDR3 protein. The sample has about 980,000 distinct CDR3 sequences, about 26% seen once. The CDR3 has 13 amino acids. The V and J ends lost 8 bases and 3 bases respectively, with 13 bases between them. Germline CDR1 MNHNS, CDR2 SASEGT. The sequence was obtained from a boy in the first two years of life who had a stem cell transplant for SCID, so the T cells may come from the graft donor. Sequenced material: PBMCs, mostly from graft donor cells, taken 360 days after TCRalphabeta/CD19-depleted stem cell transplant. V gene TRBV6-1 combines with J gene TRBJ1-2, with a possible D match to TRBD1 (6 bases). CDR3: CASVRGGYYGYTF. The CDR3 DNA reads as TGTGCCAGCGTACGAGGGGGGTACTATGGCTACACCTTC.